This T cell receptor (beta chain) appears in the sequencing data of a study of CD8 T cells in Susac syndrome. Random hexamers were used to reverse transcribe an amount of about 0.5 to 1 ug RNA. TCRdb called the immunoSEQ multiplex PCR reads again in MiXCR, with one record for every CDR3 protein. The repertoire holds approximately 120,000 distinct CDR3 sequences, 90% to 95% seen once, with 0.21% in the top ten. Deletions cut 0 bases from V and 3 bases from J, with 7 bases between. The CDR3 length is 13 residues. Germline values: CDR1 SGDLS, CDR2 YYNGEE. The chain recombines TRBV9 with TRBJ2-7; D is possibly TRBD2 (6 bases). Sample: CD8+ T cells from PBMCs. The source of this sequence is a human donor with Susac syndrome. The CDR3 nucleotides are TGTGCCAGCAGCGTAGGGGACTTCTACGAGCAGTACTTC. This codes for CASSVGDFYEQYF.